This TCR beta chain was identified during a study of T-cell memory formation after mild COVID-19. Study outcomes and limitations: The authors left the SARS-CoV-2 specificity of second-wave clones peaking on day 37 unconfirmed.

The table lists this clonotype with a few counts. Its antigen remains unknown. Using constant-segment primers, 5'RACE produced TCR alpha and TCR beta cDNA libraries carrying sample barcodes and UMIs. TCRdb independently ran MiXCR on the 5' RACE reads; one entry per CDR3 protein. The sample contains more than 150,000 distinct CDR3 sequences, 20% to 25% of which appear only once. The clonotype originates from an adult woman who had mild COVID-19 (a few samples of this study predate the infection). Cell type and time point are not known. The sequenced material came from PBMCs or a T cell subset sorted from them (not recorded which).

The DNA of the CDR3 is TGTGCCAGCAGTCCCAGGCAGGGATTCGATGAGCAGTTCTTC. Translated, it gives CASSPRQGFDEQFF. The chain has TRBV6-5 and TRBJ2-1; D might be TRBD1 (5 bases). Germline CDR1 MNHEY, CDR2 SVGAGI. The CDR3 contains 14 residues. V was cut by 5 bases and J by 8 bases, with 16 bases left in between.